This is a list of T cell receptor beta chains from one sample in a study of OX40 agonist ivuxolimab in advanced cancers. Profiled with immunoSEQ multiplex PCR; TCRdb holds only in-frame clones, not every one. The sample comprises roughly 56,000 clones, roughly 86% of which are singletons, and roughly 2.7% rests with the top ten. Specimen: CD4+ or CD8+ T cells sorted from blood, collected in a trial of the OX40 agonist ivuxolimab. The receptors were gathered from an adult with an advanced solid tumor such as melanoma, head and neck, liver or kidney cancer. Each CDR3 is given with its conserved first and last residue.

v_call cdr3_aa
TRBV10-3 CAISAGTGYMNTEAFF
TRBV4-2 CASSQVRTDYNEQFF
TRBV4-1 CASSQDGGYGYTF
TRBV6-4 CASKRLAGTDTQYF
TRBV5-4 CASSDHRVLTDTQYF
TRBV7-6 CASSLTPGQGGSPLHF
TRBV6-1 CASSERGQLPNSPLHF
TRBV7-2 CASTPGQGRAGNTIYF
TRBV5-4 CASTRGGTDNSPLHF
TRBV9 CASSGRAGGNTGELFF
TRBV11-3 CASSPSGNTEAFF
TRBV7-9 CASSFTLPPNTEAFF
TRBV29-1 CSVNGGGGTEAFF
TRBV10-3 CAIRRGQGSNTGELFF